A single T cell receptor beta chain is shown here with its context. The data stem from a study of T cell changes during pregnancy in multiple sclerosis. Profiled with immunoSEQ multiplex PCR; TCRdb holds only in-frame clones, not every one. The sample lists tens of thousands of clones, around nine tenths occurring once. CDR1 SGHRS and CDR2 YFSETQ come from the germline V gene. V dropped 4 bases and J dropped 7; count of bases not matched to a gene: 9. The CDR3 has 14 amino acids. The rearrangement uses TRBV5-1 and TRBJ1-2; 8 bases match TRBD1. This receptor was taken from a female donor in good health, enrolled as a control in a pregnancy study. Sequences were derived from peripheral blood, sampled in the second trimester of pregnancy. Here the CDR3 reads CASSSDRGGVGYTF. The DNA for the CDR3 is TGCGCCAGCAGCAGTGACAGGGGAGGGGTTGGCTACACCTTC.